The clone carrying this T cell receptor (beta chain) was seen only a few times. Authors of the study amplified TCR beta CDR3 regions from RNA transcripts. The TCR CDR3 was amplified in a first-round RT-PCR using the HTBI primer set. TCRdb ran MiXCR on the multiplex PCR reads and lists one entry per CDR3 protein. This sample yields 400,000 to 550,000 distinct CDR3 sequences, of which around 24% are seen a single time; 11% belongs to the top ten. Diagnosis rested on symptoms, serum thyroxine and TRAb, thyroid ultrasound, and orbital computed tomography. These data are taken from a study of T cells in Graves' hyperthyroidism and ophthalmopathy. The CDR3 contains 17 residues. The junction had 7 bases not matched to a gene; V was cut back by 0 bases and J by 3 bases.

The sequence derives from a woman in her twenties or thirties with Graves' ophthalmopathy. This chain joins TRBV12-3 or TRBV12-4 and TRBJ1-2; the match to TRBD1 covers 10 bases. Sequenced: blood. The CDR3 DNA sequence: TGTGCCAGCAGTTTAGCTGTCGGGACAGGGGAGCACTATGGCTACACCTTC. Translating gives CASSLAVGTGEHYGYTF.